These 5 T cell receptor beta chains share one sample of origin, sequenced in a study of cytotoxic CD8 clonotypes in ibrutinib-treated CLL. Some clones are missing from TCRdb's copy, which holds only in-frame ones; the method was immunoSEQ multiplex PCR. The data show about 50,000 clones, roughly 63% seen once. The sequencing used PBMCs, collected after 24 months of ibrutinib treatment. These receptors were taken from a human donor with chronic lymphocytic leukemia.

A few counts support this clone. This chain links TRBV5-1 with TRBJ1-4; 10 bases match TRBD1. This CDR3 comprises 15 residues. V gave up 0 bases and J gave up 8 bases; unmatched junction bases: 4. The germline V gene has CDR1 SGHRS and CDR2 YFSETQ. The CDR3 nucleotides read TGCGCCAGCAGCTTGGCTGTGACAGGGGGCGAAAAACTGTTTTTT. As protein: CASSLAVTGGEKLFF.

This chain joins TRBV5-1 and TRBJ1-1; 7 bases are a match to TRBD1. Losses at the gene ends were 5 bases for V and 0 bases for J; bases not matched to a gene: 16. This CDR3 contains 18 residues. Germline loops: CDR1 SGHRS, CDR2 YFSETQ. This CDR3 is CASRGDSILPRLNTEAFF. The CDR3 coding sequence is TGCGCCAGCAGGGGGGACAGCATCCTCCCCAGATTGAACACTGAAGCTTTCTTT. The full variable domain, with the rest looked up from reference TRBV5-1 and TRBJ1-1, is KAGVTQTPRYLIKTRGQQVTLSCSPISGHRSVSWYQQTPGQGLQFLFEYFSETQRNKGNFPGRFSGRQFSNSRSEMNVSTLELGDSALYLCASRGDSILPRLNTEAFFGQGTRLTVV.

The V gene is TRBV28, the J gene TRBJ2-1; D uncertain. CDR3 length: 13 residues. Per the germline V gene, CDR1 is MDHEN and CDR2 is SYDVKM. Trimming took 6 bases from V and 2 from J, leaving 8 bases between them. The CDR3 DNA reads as TGTGCCAGCAGGGGCGGAACCTACAATGAGCAGTTCTTC. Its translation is CASRGGTYNEQFF.

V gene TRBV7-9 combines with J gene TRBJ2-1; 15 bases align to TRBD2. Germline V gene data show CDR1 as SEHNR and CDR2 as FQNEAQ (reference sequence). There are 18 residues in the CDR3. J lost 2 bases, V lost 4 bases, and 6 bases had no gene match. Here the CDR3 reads CASSSLGLAGGAYNEQFF. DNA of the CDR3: TGTGCCAGCAGCTCCCTGGGACTAGCGGGGGGTGCCTACAATGAGCAGTTCTTC.

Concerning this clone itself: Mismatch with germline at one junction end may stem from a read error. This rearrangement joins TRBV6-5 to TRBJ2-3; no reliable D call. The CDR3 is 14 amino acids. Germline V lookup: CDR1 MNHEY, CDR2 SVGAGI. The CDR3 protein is CASSDSNPRDTQYF. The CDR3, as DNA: TGTGCCAGCAGTGACTCCAACCCTCGGGATACGCAGTATTTT.